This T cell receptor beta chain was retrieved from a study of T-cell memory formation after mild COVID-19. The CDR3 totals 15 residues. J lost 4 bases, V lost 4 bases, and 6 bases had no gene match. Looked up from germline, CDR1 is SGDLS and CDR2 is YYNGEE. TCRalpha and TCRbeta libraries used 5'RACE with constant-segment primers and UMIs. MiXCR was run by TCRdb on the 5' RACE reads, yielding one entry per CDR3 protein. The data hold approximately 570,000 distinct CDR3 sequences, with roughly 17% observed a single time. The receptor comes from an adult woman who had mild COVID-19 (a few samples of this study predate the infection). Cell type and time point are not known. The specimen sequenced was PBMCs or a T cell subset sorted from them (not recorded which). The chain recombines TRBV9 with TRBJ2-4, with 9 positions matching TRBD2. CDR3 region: CASSPRSGGKNIQYF. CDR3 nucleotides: TGTGCCAGCAGCCCAAGGAGCGGGGGGAAAAACATTCAGTACTTC.